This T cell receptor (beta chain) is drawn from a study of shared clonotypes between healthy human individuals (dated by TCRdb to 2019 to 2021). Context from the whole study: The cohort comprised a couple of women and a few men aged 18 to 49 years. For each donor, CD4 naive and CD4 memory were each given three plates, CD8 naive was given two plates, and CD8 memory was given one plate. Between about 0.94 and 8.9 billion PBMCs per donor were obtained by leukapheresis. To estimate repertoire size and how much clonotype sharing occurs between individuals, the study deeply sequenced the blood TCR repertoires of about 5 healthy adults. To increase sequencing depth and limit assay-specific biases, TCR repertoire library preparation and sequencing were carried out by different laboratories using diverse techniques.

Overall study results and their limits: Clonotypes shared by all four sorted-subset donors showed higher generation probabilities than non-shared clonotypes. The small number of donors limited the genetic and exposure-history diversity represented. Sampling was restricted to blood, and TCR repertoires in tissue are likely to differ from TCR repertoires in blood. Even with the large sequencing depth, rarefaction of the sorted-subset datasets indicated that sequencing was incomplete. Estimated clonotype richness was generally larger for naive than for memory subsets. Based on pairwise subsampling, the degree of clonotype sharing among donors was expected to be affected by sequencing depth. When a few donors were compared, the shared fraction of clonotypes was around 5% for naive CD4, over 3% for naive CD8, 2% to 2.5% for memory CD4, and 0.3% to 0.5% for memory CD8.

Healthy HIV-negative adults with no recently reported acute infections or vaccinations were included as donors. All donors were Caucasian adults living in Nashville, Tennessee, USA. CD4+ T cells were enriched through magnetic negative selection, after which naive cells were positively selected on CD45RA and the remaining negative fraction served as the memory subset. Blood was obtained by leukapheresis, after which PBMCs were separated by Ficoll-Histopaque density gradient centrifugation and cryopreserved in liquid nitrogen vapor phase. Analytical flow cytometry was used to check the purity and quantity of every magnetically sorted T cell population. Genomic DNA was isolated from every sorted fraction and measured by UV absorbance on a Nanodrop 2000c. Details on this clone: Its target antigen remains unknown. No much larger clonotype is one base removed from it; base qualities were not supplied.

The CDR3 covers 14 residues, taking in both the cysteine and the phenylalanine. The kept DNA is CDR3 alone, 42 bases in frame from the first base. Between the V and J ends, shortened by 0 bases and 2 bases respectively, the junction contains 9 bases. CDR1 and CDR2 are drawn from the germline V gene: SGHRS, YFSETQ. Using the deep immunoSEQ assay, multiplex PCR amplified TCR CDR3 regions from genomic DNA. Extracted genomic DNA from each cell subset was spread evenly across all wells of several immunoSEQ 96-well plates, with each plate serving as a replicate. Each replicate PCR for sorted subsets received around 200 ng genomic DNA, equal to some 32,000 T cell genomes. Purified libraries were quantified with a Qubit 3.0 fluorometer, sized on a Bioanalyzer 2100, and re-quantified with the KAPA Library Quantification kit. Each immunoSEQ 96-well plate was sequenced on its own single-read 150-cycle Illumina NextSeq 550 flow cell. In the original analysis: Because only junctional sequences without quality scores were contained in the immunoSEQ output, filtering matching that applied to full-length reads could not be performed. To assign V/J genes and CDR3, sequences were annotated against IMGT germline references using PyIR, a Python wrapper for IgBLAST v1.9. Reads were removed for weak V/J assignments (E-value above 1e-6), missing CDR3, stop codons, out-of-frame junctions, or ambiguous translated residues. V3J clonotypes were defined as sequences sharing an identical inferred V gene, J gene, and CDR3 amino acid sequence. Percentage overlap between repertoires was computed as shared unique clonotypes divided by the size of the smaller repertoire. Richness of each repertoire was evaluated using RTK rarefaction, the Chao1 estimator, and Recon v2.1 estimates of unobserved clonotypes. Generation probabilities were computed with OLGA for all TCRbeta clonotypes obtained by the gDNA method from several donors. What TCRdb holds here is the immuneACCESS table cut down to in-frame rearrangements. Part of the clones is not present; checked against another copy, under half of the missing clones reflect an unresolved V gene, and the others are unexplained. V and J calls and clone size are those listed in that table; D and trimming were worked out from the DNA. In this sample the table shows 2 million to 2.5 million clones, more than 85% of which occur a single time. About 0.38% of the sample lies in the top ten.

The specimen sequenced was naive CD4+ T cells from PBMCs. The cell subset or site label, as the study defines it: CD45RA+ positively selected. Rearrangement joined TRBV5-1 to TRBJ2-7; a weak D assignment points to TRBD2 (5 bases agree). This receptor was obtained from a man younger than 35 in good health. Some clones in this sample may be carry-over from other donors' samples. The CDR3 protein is CASSLAGKTYEQYF. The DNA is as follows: TGCGCCAGCAGCTTGGCCGGGAAGACCTACGAGCAGTACTTC.